This entry features one TCR beta chain sequence. Its antigen remains unknown. The final CDR3 position lacks the conserved phenylalanine or tryptophan, pointing to a likely read error. Regions amplified from RNA transcripts were the TCR beta CDR3 regions. First-round RT-PCR targeting the TCR CDR3 was performed with the HTBI primer set. TCRdb ran MiXCR on the multiplex PCR reads and lists one entry per CDR3 protein. The table lists roughly 500,000 distinct CDR3 sequences, about 45% of them singletons. For the diagnoses, clinical symptoms, serum thyroxine and TRAb, thyroid ultrasound and orbital computed tomography were used. The data stem from a study of T cells in Graves' hyperthyroidism and ophthalmopathy. Whole-study findings and limits: Ophthalmopathy onset followed model prediction by a median approximately 6.2 months. Blood also carried most thyroid clonotypes expanded above 0.001.

The CDR3 is 15 residues long. The V gene's germline CDR1 is SGHTA and CDR2 FQGTGA. The sequenced material came from peripheral blood or thyroid tissue (not recorded which). The origin of this receptor is an adult woman with Graves' disease, either hyperthyroidism or ophthalmopathy (not recorded which). V gene TRBV7-3 combines with J gene TRBJ2-5; the D is unclear. The CDR3 DNA follows: TGCGCCAGCAGCTTGGGCAGTCCGTTCCAAGAGACCCAGTACTCC. Translating gives CASSLGSPFQETQYS.